A single sample is the source of the 21 T cell receptor beta chains below, sequenced in a study of T cell responses to AZD1222 COVID-19 vaccine. Using immunoSEQ multiplex PCR, the repertoire was profiled, and TCRdb retains in-frame clones only, with some absent. The sample holds 100,000 or so clones, roughly nine tenths seen once. Sequencing used peripheral blood, obtained 28 days after the second AZD1222 dose. All receptors come from an adult who received the AZD1222 COVID-19 vaccine.

The chain combines TRBV27 with TRBJ1-1, with 7 positions matching TRBD1. This CDR3 is built from 12 residues. The germline V gene has CDR1 MNHEY and CDR2 SMNVEV (reference sequence). V lost 6 bases to trimming and J lost 8 bases; unmatched junction nucleotides: 6. CDR3 loop: CASRNLQGEAFF. The CDR3 DNA reads TGTGCCAGCAGAAACTTACAGGGGGAAGCTTTCTTT.

The chain links TRBV11-1 to TRBJ2-7; TRBD1 might be the D (5 bases). The germline gives CDR1 SGHAT, CDR2 FQDESV (reference sequence). This CDR3 region has 13 residues. V lost 5 bases to trimming and J lost 4 bases, with 12 bases between them. The CDR3 region is CASSPGHFYEQYF. Written as DNA, the CDR3 is TGTGCCAGCAGCCCCGGACACTTTTACGAGCAGTACTTC.

This clone was detected a few times. The rearrangement uses TRBV10-3 and TRBJ2-5; tentatively, D is TRBD1 (5 bases). The length of the CDR3 is 15 residues. Trimming pared 0 bases from V and 4 bases from J, leaving 12 bases between. Germline assignment: CDR1 ENHRY and CDR2 SYGVKD. In DNA, the CDR3 is TGTGCCATCAGTGAGTCAGGCAGGGTAGTAGAGACCCAGTACTTC. Translation gives CAISESGRVVETQYF.

This clone was detected a few times. The genes are TRBV7-9 and TRBJ1-1, with D uncertain. CDR1 SEHNR and CDR2 FQNEAQ come from the germline V gene (reference sequence). This CDR3 spans 13 amino acids. Trimming shortened V by 3 bases and J by 1 base, and 6 bases separated the two germline ends. In DNA, the CDR3 is TGTGCCAGCAGCTTTGCCCGGAACACTGAAGCTTTCTTT. Its translation: CASSFARNTEAFF. Complete variable domain (other parts from reference TRBV7-9 and TRBJ1-1): DTGVSQNPRHKITKRGQNVTFRCDPISEHNRLYWYRQTLGQGPEFLTYFQNEAQLEKSRLLSDRFSAERPKGSFSTLEIQRTEQGDSAMYLCASSFARNTEAFFGQGTRLTVV.

The chain carries TRBV5-1 and TRBJ2-7, with a tentative D call TRBD1 (6 bases). V was shortened by 1 base and J by 7 bases, with 21 bases between the two germline ends. Germline V gives CDR1 SGHRS, CDR2 YFSETQ. The CDR3 spans 16 residues. DNA of the CDR3: TGCGCCAGCAGCTTGTCCTCCGGGACAAGCCTTGGAGAGCAGTACTTC. Residues: CASSLSSGTSLGEQYF. The full variable domain, with the rest looked up from reference TRBV5-1 and TRBJ2-7, is KAGVTQTPRYLIKTRGQQVTLSCSPISGHRSVSWYQQTPGQGLQFLFEYFSETQRNKGNFPGRFSGRQFSNSRSEMNVSTLELGDSALYLCASSLSSGTSLGEQYFGPGTRLTVT.

This sequence joins TRBV6-6 and TRBJ2-1; the D gene is possibly TRBD1 (6 bases). With 2 bases removed from V and 7 bases from J, the gap between germline ends came to 9 bases. Germline V gene lookup returns CDR1 MNHNY and CDR2 SVGAGI (reference sequence). The CDR3 has 13 residues. The CDR3 reads CASSYRGGNEQFF. The CDR3 DNA is TGTGCCAGCAGTTACCGAGGGGGTAATGAGCAGTTCTTC.

This chain uses TRBV30 with TRBJ1-1; 7 bases align to TRBD1. This CDR3 is built from 15 residues. The junction had 10 bases not matched to a gene; V was cut back by 2 bases and J by 4 bases. Germline loops: CDR1 GTSNPN, CDR2 SVGIG (reference sequence). DNA for the CDR3: TGTGCCTGGAGTCTACAGGGGACGGGGAGCACTGAAGCTTTCTTT. This sequence encodes CAWSLQGTGSTEAFF.

The rearrangement joins TRBV11-3 to TRBJ2-5; possibly TRBD2 for D (6 bases). CDR1 SGHNT and CDR2 YENEEA come from the germline V gene. This CDR3 is built from 14 residues. V dropped 5 bases and J dropped 1 base, with 11 bases sitting between them. CDR3 protein: CASSHPGVQETQYF. The DNA for the CDR3 is TGTGCCAGCAGCCACCCGGGAGTCCAAGAGACCCAGTACTTC.

CDR3 DNA sequence: TGTGCCAGCAGCCCCCGGGGGGGGGTAGGGATAACGAACACTGAAGCTTTCTTT. Protein product: CASSPRGGVGITNTEAFF. The chain is built from TRBV21-1 and TRBJ1-1. TRBV21-1 is flagged as a pseudogene. The CDR3 contains 18 residues.

The V gene is TRBV10-2, the J gene TRBJ2-1; D may match TRBD1 or TRBD2 (5 bases each). Germline V gives CDR1 WSHSY, CDR2 SAAADI. The CDR3 spans 13 residues. Trimming took off 6 bases at V and 5 bases at J, with 11 bases between the two ends. Here the CDR3 DNA reads TGCGCCAGCAGGGGGACGGGGAACAATGAGCAGTTCTTC. Amino acid sequence: CASRGTGNNEQFF.

The rearrangement uses TRBV11-3 and TRBJ2-1; 10 bases align to TRBD2. Germline trimming cut 1 base from V and 1 base from J; bases unmatched to any gene: 7. The CDR3 runs 18 residues. Germline CDR1 SGHNT, CDR2 YENEEA. The CDR3, as DNA: TGTGCCAGCAGCTTAGGCGGAGGGACTAGCGTATCCTACAATGAGCAGTTCTTC. Translating it yields CASSLGGGTSVSYNEQFF.

The sample holds a few counts of this clone. V usage is TRBV20-1 and J usage is TRBJ1-5, with a tentative D call TRBD1 (6 bases). The length of the CDR3 is 9 residues. The germline V gene encodes CDR1 DFQATT and CDR2 SNEGSKA (reference sequence). In nucleotides, the CDR3 is TGCGGGGGGGGCCAGCCCCAGCATTTT. This gives the protein CGGGQPQHF.

This clone was observed a few times. The chain combines TRBV6-5 with TRBJ1-6, with D possibly TRBD1 on 5 matching bases. Trimming shortened V by 5 bases and J by 14 bases, and 16 bases separated the two germline ends. Looked up from germline, CDR1 is MNHEY and CDR2 is SVGAGI. The CDR3 is made up of 13 amino acids. CDR3 sequence: CASSPQTGFSLHF. The CDR3, as DNA: TGTGCCAGCAGTCCTCAAACAGGTTTCTCCCTCCACTTT.

The chain carries TRBV7-6 and TRBJ2-1, with D perhaps matching TRBD2 (7 bases). This CDR3 has 16 residues. CDR1 is SGHVS and CDR2 is FNYEAQ in the germline V gene. Trimming took 2 bases from V and 8 from J, leaving 19 bases between them. CDR3 sequence (DNA): TGTGCCAGCAGCTTAAGGGGGGGGGCTAGCGGCGATGAGCAGTTCTTC. This codes for CASSLRGGASGDEQFF.

The chain employs TRBV7-2 and TRBJ1-5; TRBD1 might be the D (5 bases). Germline V gene data show CDR1 as SGHTA and CDR2 as FQGNSA. Trimming pared 5 bases from V and 0 bases from J, leaving 14 bases between. There are 16 residues in the CDR3. Here the CDR3 reads CASSQYRLDSNQPQHF. In DNA form, the CDR3 reads TGTGCCAGCAGCCAGTACAGGTTAGATAGCAATCAGCCCCAGCATTTT.

The chain joins TRBV3-1 (or the pseudogene TRBV3-2) to TRBJ1-1, with D unclear. This CDR3 is built from 15 residues. Between the trimmed V and J ends, which lost 4 bases and 0 bases, there was a span of 12 bases. CDR1 and CDR2 from the germline V gene are LGHDT and YNNKEL (reference sequence). The CDR3 nucleotides are TGTGCCAGCAGCCCCGCACCGGGGATGAACACTGAAGCTTTCTTT. Translated, it gives CASSPAPGMNTEAFF.

V and J are TRBV27 and TRBJ1-5, with D unclear. Germline loops: CDR1 MNHEY, CDR2 SMNVEV (reference sequence). The V gene lost 2 bases and the J gene lost 3 bases, with 5 bases spanning the gap. The CDR3 spans 13 residues. CDR3 in DNA: TGTGCCAGCAGTTTAGGGCACAATCAGCCCCAGCATTTT. Protein product: CASSLGHNQPQHF.

This clone was recorded a few times. J is TRBJ1-5 and V is TRBV15; D not certain. The CDR3 length is 16 residues. The germline gives CDR1 LNHNV, CDR2 YYDKDF (reference sequence). V lost 0 bases and J lost 3, with 12 bases in between. Here the CDR3 reads CATSRDPTGFNQPQHF. The DNA of the CDR3 is TGTGCCACCAGCAGAGACCCGACGGGTTTCAATCAGCCCCAGCATTTT.

This clone was seen only once. The chain is built from TRBV10-1 and TRBJ2-1; D may be TRBD2 (6 bases). The CDR3 extends over 17 amino acids. Germline loops: CDR1 WNHNN, CDR2 SYGVQD (reference sequence). The ends were cut back, 0 bases at V and 6 bases at J, with 18 bases in the middle. CDR3 in amino acids: CASSESIFSGALNEQFF. The DNA of the CDR3 is TGCGCCAGCAGTGAGTCGATATTTTCGGGAGCTCTCAATGAGCAGTTCTTC.

The chain recombines TRBV14 with TRBJ2-7; D call uncertain. The CDR3 is made up of 16 amino acids. Germline lookup yields CDR1 SGHDN and CDR2 FVKESK. V gave up 1 base and J gave up 5 bases, with 18 bases separating them. CDR3: CASSQGRWAEVDEQYF. CDR3 bases: TGTGCCAGCAGCCAAGGACGGTGGGCGGAAGTCGACGAGCAGTACTTC. The variable domain in full, with the rest retrieved from reference TRBV14 and TRBJ2-7, is EAGVTQFPSHSVIEKGQTVTLRCDPISGHDNLYWYRRVMGKEIKFLLHFVKESKQDESGMPNNRFLAERTGGTYSTLKVQPAELEDSGVYFCASSQGRWAEVDEQYFGPGTRLTVT.

This sequence joins TRBV11-2 and TRBJ2-1; 9 nucleotides align to TRBD1. This CDR3 has 14 amino acids. Germline-derived CDR1 and CDR2 are SGHAT and FQNNGV. Trimming took 5 bases from V and 7 from J; bases not matched to a gene: 6. The CDR3 sequence is CASSGTGYPNEQFF. The CDR3 DNA reads TGTGCCAGCAGCGGGACAGGGTACCCGAATGAGCAGTTCTTC.